This T cell receptor (beta chain) comes out of a study of blood T cell repertoires in COVID-19. Across the whole study: PBMCs, B-cell-depleted T cells, or T cells were the source of the cDNA or gDNA that made up the material.

The study recruited people aged about 18 to 95 years across about two dozen US areas. Allocation to cohorts depended on clinical history reported by the participants. The sample holds one count of this clone. The germline CDR1 and CDR2 sequences are MNHNY and SVGAGI (reference sequence). CDR3 length equals 17 residues. With 5 bases removed from V and 4 bases from J, the gap between germline ends came to 21 bases. Measured with immunoSEQ multiplex PCR; TCRdb has only the in-frame clones, and not every one. Seen here are around 250,000 clones, approximately 88% observed once, and the top ten hold about 1.2%.

This receptor was taken from a woman aged 40 to 50 with acute COVID-19. The J gene is TRBJ1-3, the V gene TRBV6-6; D unresolved. The sample consisted of PBMCs or T cells enriched from blood (not recorded which). The CDR3 spells CASSPVRVFGRGNTIYF. The CDR3 DNA reads as TGTGCCAGCAGTCCGGTGAGAGTCTTCGGCAGGGGAAACACCATATATTTT.